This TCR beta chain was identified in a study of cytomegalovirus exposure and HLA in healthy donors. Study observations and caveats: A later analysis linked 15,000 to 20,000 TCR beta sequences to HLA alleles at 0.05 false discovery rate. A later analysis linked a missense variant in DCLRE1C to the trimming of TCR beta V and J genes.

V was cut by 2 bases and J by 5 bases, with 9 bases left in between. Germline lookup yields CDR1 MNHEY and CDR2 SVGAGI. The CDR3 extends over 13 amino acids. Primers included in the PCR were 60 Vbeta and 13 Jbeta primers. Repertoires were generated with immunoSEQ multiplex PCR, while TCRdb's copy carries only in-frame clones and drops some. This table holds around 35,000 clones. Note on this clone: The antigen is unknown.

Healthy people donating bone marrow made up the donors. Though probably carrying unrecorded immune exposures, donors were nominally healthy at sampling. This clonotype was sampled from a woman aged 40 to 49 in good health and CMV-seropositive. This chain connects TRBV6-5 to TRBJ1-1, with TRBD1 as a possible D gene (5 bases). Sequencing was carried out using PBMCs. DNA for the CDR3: TGTGCCAGCAGTTACCCGGGGGGTACTGAAGCTTTCTTT. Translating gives CASSYPGGTEAFF.